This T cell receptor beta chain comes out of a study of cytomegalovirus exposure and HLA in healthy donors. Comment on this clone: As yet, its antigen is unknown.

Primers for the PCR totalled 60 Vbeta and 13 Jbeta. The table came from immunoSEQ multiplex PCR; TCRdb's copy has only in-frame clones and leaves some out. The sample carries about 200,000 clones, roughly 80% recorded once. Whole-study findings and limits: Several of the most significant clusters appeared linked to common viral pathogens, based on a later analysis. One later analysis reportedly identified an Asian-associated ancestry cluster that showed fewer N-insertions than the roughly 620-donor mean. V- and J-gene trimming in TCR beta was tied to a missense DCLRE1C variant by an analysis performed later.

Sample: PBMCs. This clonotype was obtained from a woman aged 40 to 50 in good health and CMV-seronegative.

The DNA for the CDR3 is TGTGCCTGGAGAAAAATTCGGAACAGGGCGTACGAGCAGTACTTC. Its translation is CAWRKIRNRAYEQYF. This chain joins TRBV30 and TRBJ2-7, with D possibly matching TRBD1 (6 bases). Germline CDR1 and CDR2: GTSNPN and SVGIG (reference sequence). V was trimmed by 3 bases and J by 4 bases, leaving 19 bases between them. CDR3 length: 15 amino acids. Full variable domain (missing parts from reference TRBV30 and TRBJ2-7): SQTIHQWPATLVQPVGSPLSLECTVEGTSNPNLYWYRQAAGRGLQLLFYSVGIGQISSEVPQNLSASRPQDRQFILSSKKLLLSDSGFYLCAWRKIRNRAYEQYFGPGTRLTVT.